This T cell receptor (beta chain) emerged from a study of tissue T cells after allogeneic stem cell transplantation. The length of the CDR3 is 13 residues. Germline assignment: CDR1 NNHNN and CDR2 SYGAGS (reference sequence). The V end lost 2 bases, the J end lost 3 bases, and 9 bases lay between the germline ends. TCRbeta CDR3 was sequenced at survey depth with template counts. Measured with immunoSEQ multiplex PCR; TCRdb has only the in-frame clones, and not every one. The table lists about 22,000 clones, approximately 77% of them singletons. To note about this clone: Its cognate antigen is unknown. Mouse names are used for the genes. The read finishes 1 residue shy of the CDR3 end, and the germline J gene is used to complete it.

Findings and caveats of the study: Anatomically similar tissues had similar TCR repertoires within each patient.

The sample comprised spleen. The TCR comes from a female BALB/c mouse in good health. As its MHC haplotype, the strain has H2-d. The J gene is TRBJ2-7, the V gene TRBV13-2; weak D call: TRBD1 (6 bases). This CDR3 is CASGERDNYEQYF. CDR3 DNA (partial): TGTGCCAGCGGTGAACGGGACAACTATGAACAGTAC.